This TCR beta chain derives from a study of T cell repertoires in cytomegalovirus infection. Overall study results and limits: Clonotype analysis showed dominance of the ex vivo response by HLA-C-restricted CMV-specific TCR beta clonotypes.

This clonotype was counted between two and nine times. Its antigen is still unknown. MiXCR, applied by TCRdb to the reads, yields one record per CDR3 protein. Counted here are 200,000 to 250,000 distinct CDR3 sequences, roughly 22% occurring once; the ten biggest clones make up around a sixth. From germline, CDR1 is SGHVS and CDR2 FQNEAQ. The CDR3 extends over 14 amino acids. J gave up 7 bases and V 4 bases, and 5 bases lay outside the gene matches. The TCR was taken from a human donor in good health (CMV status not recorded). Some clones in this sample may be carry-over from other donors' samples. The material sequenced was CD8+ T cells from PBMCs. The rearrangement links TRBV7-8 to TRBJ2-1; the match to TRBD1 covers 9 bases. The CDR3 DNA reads TGTGCCAGCAGCTCCCGGGACAGGGTAAATGAGCAGTTCTTC. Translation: CASSSRDRVNEQFF.